The rows below give T cell receptor beta chains drawn from one sample of a study of PD-1 blockade in classical Hodgkin lymphoma. The table came from immunoSEQ multiplex PCR; TCRdb's copy has only in-frame clones and leaves some out. Here the sample spans roughly 28,000 clones, less than 75% being singletons. Sequencing was performed on peripheral blood mononuclear cells (PBMCs), taken before the second cycle of nivolumab. The receptors shown here come from a human donor with classical Hodgkin lymphoma. Each CDR3 is given with its conserved first and last residue.

TRBJ1-4 | TRBV19 | CASTGLTNEKLFF
TRBJ1-1 | TRBV15 | CATSRDHLMNTEAFF
TRBJ1-2 | TRBV6-5 | CASSNRGPYGYTF
TRBJ2-7 | TRBV6-5 | CASSYSLEKREQYF
TRBJ2-3 | TRBV7-2 | CASSLGGNPDTQYF
TRBJ2-1 | TRBV30 | CAWSRGPREQFF
TRBJ2-7 | TRBV15 | CATSREAGSTYEQYF
TRBJ2-3 | TRBV27 | CASSLAAGGMTDTQYF
TRBJ1-5 | TRBV27 | CASSLGQGSNQPQHF
TRBJ1-2 | TRBV7-8 | CASSLNTENYGYTF
TRBJ2-2 | TRBV5-1 | CASSSRPPGQTNTGELFF
TRBJ2-2 | TRBV6-5 | CASGNTGELFF
TRBJ1-2 | TRBV5-1 | CASSFASRGQNYGYTF
TRBJ2-7 | TRBV7-2 | CASSLARGLHYEQYF
TRBJ2-1 | TRBV19 | CASSYIGSQQFF
TRBJ2-2 | TRBV28 | CASSSLGPGELFF
TRBJ2-3 | TRBV6-5 | CATSGGGTDTQYF
TRBJ2-5 | TRBV6-6 | CASSSRETQYF
TRBJ2-5 | TRBV27 | CASRKTSGNPQETQYF
TRBJ1-6 | TRBV25-1 | CASSVGNSPLHF
TRBJ2-7 | TRBV2 | CASKVDAYEQYF
TRBJ2-5 | TRBV7-9 | CASRGPQETQYF
TRBJ1-5 | TRBV7-9 | CASSLSRQGTNQPQHF
TRBJ1-6 | TRBV30 | CAWSVISLPHRRPLHF
TRBJ1-2 | TRBV7-2 | CASSLGQGPLLGYTF
TRBJ1-6 | TRBV5-8 | CASSLWQGSDSLHF
TRBJ2-1 | TRBV13 | CASSSSGQGNNEQFF
TRBJ2-2 | TRBV9 | CASSVGTGELFF
TRBJ2-2 | TRBV11-3 | CASSLVGTGGAGELFF
TRBJ1-1 | TRBV6-6 | CATLPWGNTEAFF
TRBJ2-2 | TRBV6-5 | CASSYRGLNTGELFF
TRBJ2-6 | TRBV6-1 | CASTRARSGANVLTF
TRBJ1-3 | TRBV29-1 | CSVAGSGNTIYF
TRBJ2-5 | TRBV2 | CASSQERGGQGTQYF
TRBJ2-4 | TRBV30 | CAWSGANIQYF
TRBJ1-1 | TRBV6-6 | CASSAQRQGNAFF
TRBJ1-5 | TRBV6-5 | CASSYSRVGNQPQHF
TRBJ2-1 | TRBV6-1 | CASSESRGQYNEQFF
TRBJ2-5 | TRBV6-6 | CASSYSGGPETQYF
TRBJ1-4 | TRBV27 | CASSKKAGALNEKLFF
TRBJ2-3 | TRBV11-3 | CASSLEGLAADTQYF
TRBJ2-1 | TRBV27 | CASSPGAAGGGRNEQFF
TRBJ1-5 | TRBV19 | CASSNHLTRGQNNQPQHF
TRBJ1-1 | TRBV6-4 | CASRNTGGTEAFF
TRBJ2-3 | TRBV10-3 | CAISDEGARDTQYF
TRBJ2-7 | TRBV28 | CASTYSGTYEQYF
TRBJ1-2 | TRBV15 | CATSSGQYGYTF
TRBJ1-2 | TRBV9 | CASSVGSEVDYGYTF
TRBJ1-1 | TRBV6-6 | CASRDSDRLAFF
TRBJ1-5 | TRBV19 | CASSILQQVPQHF
TRBJ1-3 | TRBV19 | CASSILPGAGNTIYF
TRBJ1-3 | TRBV4-1 | CASSQVDLHSGNTIYF
TRBJ1-2 | TRBV19 | CASSPAGYGYTF
TRBJ1-6 | TRBV28 | CASNGGTGYNSPLHF
TRBJ2-7 | TRBV4-3 | CASSQGRWEEQYF
TRBJ2-1 | TRBV6-5 | CASSYQGGGSGNEQFF
TRBJ1-1 | TRBV7-2 | CASSSSGGLFSEAFF
TRBJ1-5 | TRBV28 | CASSLGRPQHF
TRBJ2-1 | TRBV28 | CASSVDRGNYNEQFF
TRBJ2-1 | TRBV27 | CASSSPSSSYNEQFF